These 9 T cell receptor beta chains were all obtained from the same sample, sequenced in a study of beta chain features in type 1 diabetes. Expressed TCRB transcripts got sequenced, as all isolated RNA was reverse transcribed. Assay: immunoSEQ multiplex PCR; the TCRdb copy retains only in-frame clones and omits some. The repertoire includes around 400,000 clones, over 10% of them detected once, and about 0.018% sits in the top ten. Sequenced: naive CD4+ T cells from blood. Receptors originate from a man aged 18 to 35 in good health.

This clone was detected only a few times. V usage is TRBV6-5 and J usage is TRBJ1-4; a possible D gene is TRBD1 (5 bases). CDR1 MNHEY and CDR2 SVGAGI come from the germline V gene. This CDR3 region has 15 residues. V was trimmed by 6 bases and J by 0 bases, leaving 11 bases between them. This CDR3 reads CASRIDRATNEKLFF. Written as DNA, the CDR3 is TGTGCCAGCAGAATCGACAGAGCAACTAATGAAAAACTGTTTTTT.

The V gene is TRBV7-2, the J gene TRBJ2-5; tentative D call: TRBD1 (5 bases). With 1 base removed from V and 4 bases from J, the gap between germline ends came to 16 bases. The germline CDR1 and CDR2 sequences are SGHTA and FQGNSA. The CDR3 extends over 16 amino acids. DNA of the CDR3: TGTGCCAGCAGCTTAGTTTCCCAGGGTATAGGAGAGACCCAGTACTTC. Protein sequence: CASSLVSQGIGETQYF.

There are a few counts of this clone. J is TRBJ2-2 and V is TRBV5-4; TRBD1 matches at 9 bases. V lost 0 bases and J lost 2; bases outside the gene matches: 5. There are 17 residues in the CDR3. The germline V gene encodes CDR1 SGHNT and CDR2 YYREEE (reference sequence). This CDR3 is CASSLDYRGRNTGELFF. CDR3 DNA sequence: TGTGCCAGCAGCTTGGACTACAGGGGGCGTAACACCGGGGAGCTGTTTTTT.

The J gene is TRBJ2-3, the V gene TRBV27, with TRBD2 as a possible D gene (5 bases). The germline V gene encodes CDR1 MNHEY and CDR2 SMNVEV (reference sequence). V lost 2 bases and J lost 5, with 17 bases in between. The length of the CDR3 is 16 residues. CDR3 in DNA: TGTGCCAGCAGTTTAAAAGTGAGGCTAGCAGAAGATACGCAGTATTTT. Translated, it gives CASSLKVRLAEDTQYF.

The chain uses TRBV4-2 and TRBJ2-7, with D perhaps TRBD2 (6 bases). V lost 0 bases and J 4 bases, leaving 13 bases between the germline ends. The germline V gene has CDR1 LGHNA and CDR2 YNFKEQ. This CDR3 has 15 residues. Written as DNA, the CDR3 is TGTGCCAGCAGCCAAGATACGGGAGACGGGTACGAGCAGTACTTC. It yields the protein CASSQDTGDGYEQYF.

The V call is TRBV28, the J call TRBJ2-7, with TRBD1 matching 7 bases. Losses at the gene ends were 5 bases for V and 5 bases for J; bases not matched to a gene: 3. The CDR3 loop spans 12 amino acids. CDR1 and CDR2 (germline): MDHEN, SYDVKM. CDR3 region: CASSLGQDEQYF. The CDR3 nucleotides read TGTGCCAGCAGTCTCGGACAGGACGAGCAGTACTTC.

The chain is built from TRBV28 and TRBJ1-3, with 8 bases fitting TRBD1. The J segment lost 0 bases and the V segment lost 5 bases, leaving 0 bases of the junction unmatched. The CDR3 consists of 14 residues. CDR1 is MDHEN and CDR2 is SYDVKM in the germline V gene. CDR3 residues: CASSTGGSGNTIYF. CDR3 nucleotides: TGTGCCAGCAGTACAGGGGGCTCTGGAAACACCATATATTTT.

The chain has TRBV4-3 and TRBJ1-1, with D perhaps TRBD1 (6 bases). This CDR3 comprises 15 residues. V lost 4 bases and J 0 bases, leaving 12 bases between the germline ends. Germline V gives CDR1 LGHNA, CDR2 YSLEER. The DNA for the CDR3 is TGCGCCAGCAGCCGGAACAGGGTTTTGAACACTGAAGCTTTCTTT. It specifies CASSRNRVLNTEAFF.

This clone appeared a few times. V is TRBV4-2 and J is TRBJ2-7, with D tentatively TRBD2 (7 bases). V lost 0 bases and J lost 2, with 20 bases in between. The CDR3 is 18 residues long. CDR1 is LGHNA and CDR2 is YNFKEQ in the germline V gene. This chain's CDR3 is CASSQDWIGSGTTYEQYF. CDR3 bases: TGTGCCAGCAGCCAAGATTGGATCGGGAGCGGGACAACCTACGAGCAGTACTTC.